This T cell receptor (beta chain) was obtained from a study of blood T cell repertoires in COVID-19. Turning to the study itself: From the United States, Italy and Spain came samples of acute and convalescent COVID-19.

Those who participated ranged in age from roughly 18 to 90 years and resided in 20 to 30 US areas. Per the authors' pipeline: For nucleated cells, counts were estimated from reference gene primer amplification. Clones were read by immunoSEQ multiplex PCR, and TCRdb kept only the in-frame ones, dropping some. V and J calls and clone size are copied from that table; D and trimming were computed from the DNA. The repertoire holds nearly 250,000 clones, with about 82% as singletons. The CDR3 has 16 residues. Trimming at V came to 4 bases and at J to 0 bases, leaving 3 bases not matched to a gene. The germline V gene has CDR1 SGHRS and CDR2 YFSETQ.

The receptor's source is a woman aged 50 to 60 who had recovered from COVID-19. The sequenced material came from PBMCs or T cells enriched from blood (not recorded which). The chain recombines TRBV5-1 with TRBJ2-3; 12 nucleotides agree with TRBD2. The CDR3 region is CASSTSGRPSTDTQYF. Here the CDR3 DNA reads TGCGCCAGCAGCACTAGCGGGAGGCCAAGCACAGATACGCAGTATTTT. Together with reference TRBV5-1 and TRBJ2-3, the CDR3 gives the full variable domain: KAGVTQTPRYLIKTRGQQVTLSCSPISGHRSVSWYQQTPGQGLQFLFEYFSETQRNKGNFPGRFSGRQFSNSRSEMNVSTLELGDSALYLCASSTSGRPSTDTQYFGPGTRLTVL.